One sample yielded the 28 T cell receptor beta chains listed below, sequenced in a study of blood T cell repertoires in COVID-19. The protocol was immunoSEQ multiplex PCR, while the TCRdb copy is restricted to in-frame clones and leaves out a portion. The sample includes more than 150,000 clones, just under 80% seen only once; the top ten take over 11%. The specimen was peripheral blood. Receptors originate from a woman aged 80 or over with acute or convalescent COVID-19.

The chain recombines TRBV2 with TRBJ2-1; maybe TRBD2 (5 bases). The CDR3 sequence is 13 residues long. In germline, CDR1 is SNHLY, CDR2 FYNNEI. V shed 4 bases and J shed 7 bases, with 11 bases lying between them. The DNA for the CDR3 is TGTGCCAGCAGTGGGCTAGCAAGTAATGAGCAGTTCTTC. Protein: CASSGLASNEQFF.

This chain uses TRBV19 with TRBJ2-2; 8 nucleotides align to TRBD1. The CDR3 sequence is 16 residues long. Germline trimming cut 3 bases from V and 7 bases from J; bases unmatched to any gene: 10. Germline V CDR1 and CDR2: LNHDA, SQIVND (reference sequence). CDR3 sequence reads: CASSITVQGAGGELFF. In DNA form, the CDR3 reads TGTGCCAGTAGTATCACCGTTCAGGGGGCAGGCGGGGAGCTGTTTTTT. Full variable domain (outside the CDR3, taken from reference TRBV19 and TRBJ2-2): DGGITQSPKYLFRKEGQNVTLSCEQNLNHDAMYWYRQDPGQGLRLIYYSQIVNDFQKGDIAEGYSVSREKKESFPLTVTSAQKNPTAFYLCASSITVQGAGGELFFGEGSRLTVL.

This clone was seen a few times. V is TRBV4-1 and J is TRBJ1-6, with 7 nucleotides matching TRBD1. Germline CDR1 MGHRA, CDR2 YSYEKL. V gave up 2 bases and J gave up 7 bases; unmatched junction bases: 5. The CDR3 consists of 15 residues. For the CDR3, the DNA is TGCGCCAGCAGCCAAAAAGGGGGCTGGAATTCACCCCTCCACTTT. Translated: CASSQKGGWNSPLHF.

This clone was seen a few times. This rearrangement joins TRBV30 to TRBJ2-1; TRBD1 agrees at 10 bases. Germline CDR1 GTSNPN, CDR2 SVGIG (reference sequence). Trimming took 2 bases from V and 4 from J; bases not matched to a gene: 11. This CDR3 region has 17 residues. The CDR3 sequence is CAWSHLNRDRGYNEQFF. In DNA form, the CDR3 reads TGTGCCTGGAGTCACCTAAACCGGGACAGGGGTTACAATGAGCAGTTCTTC.

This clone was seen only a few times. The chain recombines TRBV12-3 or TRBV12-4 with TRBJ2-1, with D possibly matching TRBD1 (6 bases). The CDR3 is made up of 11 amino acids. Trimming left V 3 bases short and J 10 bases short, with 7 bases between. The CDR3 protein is CASSLGAEQFF. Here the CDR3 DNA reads TGTGCCAGCAGTTTGGGGGCGGAGCAGTTCTTC.

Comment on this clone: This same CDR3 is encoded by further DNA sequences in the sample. The CDR3 nucleotides are TGCGCCAGCAGCTTCGGAGTATCTGGAAACACCATATATTTT. Translated: CASSFGVSGNTIYF. The chain joins TRBV5-1 to TRBJ1-3; D unresolved. V was clipped by 2 bases and J by 1 base, with 7 bases between them. CDR1 is SGHRS and CDR2 is YFSETQ in the germline V gene. The CDR3 has 14 amino acids.

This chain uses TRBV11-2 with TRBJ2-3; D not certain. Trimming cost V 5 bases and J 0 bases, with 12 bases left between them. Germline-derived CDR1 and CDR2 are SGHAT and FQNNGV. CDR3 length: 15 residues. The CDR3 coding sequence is TGTGCCAGCAGCCGGGTTTATACTAGCACAGATACGCAGTATTTT. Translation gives CASSRVYTSTDTQYF.

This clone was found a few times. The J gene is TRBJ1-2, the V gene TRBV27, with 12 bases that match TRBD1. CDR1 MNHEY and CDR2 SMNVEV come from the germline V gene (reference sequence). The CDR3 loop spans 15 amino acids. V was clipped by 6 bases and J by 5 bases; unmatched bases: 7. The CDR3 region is CASSKGQGAWYGYTF. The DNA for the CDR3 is TGTGCCAGCAGCAAGGGACAGGGGGCTTGGTATGGCTACACCTTC.

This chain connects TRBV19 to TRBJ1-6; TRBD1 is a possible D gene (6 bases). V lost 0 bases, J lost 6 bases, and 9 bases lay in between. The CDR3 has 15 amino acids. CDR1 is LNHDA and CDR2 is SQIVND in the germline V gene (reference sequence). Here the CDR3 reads CASSIDGQINSPLHF. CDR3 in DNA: TGTGCCAGTAGTATAGATGGACAGATTAATTCACCCCTCCACTTT.

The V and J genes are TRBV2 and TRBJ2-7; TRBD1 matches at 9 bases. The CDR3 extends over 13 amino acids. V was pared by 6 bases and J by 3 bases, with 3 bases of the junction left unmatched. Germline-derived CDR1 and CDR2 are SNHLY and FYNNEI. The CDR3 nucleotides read TGTGCCAGCAGGCCGGGACAGGGCTACGAGCAGTACTTC. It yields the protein CASRPGQGYEQYF.

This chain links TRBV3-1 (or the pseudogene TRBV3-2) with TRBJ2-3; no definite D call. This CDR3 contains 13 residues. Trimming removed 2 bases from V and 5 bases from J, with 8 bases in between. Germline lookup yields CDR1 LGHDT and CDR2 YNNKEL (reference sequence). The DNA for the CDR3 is TGTGCCAGCAGCCAACAAAGAGGAGATACGCAGTATTTT. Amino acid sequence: CASSQQRGDTQYF.

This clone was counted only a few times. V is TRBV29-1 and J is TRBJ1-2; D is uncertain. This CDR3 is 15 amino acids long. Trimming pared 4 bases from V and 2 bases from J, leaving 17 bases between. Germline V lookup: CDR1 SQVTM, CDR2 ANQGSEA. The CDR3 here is CSVVDPDNQNYGYTF. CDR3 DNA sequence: TGCAGCGTTGTCGACCCTGACAACCAAAACTATGGCTACACCTTC.

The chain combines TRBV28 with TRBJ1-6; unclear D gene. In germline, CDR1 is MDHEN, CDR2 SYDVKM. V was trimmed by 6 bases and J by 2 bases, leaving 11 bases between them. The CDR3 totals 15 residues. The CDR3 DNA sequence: TGTGCCAGCAGATCGCGGTTCGCCTATAATTCACCCCTCCACTTT. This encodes CASRSRFAYNSPLHF. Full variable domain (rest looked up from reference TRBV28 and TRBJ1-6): DVKVTQSSRYLVKRTGEKVFLECVQDMDHENMFWYRQDPGLGLRLIYFSYDVKMKEKGDIPEGYSVSREKKERFSLILESASTNQTSMYLCASRSRFAYNSPLHFGNGTRLTVT.

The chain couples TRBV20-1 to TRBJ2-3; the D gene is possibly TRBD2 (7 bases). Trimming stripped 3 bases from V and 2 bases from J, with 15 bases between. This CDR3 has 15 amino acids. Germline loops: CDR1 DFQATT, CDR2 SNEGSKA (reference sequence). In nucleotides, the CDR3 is TGCAGTGCTAGTGGGGGCGGGAGAAACACAGATACGCAGTATTTT. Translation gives CSASGGGRNTDTQYF.

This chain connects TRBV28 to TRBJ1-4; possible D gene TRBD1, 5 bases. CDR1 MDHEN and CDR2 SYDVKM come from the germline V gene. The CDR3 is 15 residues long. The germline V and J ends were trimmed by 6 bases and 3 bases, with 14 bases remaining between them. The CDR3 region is CASSRGARSNEKLFF. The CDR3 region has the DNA TGTGCCAGCAGCCGCGGGGCGCGTTCTAATGAAAAACTGTTTTTT.

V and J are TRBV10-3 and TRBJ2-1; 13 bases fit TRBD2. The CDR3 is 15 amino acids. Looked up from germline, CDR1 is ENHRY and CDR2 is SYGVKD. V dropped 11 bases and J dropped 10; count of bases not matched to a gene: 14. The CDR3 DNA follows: TGTGCCGCCTGCCCGGGACTAGCGGGGCTAGGGGAGCAGTTCTTC. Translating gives CAACPGLAGLGEQFF.

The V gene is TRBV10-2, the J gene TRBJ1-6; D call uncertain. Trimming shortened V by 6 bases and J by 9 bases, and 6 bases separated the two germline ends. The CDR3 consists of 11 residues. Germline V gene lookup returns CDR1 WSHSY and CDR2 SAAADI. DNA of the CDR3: TGCGCCAGCAGCTCAGGTTCACCCCTCCACTTT. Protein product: CASSSGSPLHF.

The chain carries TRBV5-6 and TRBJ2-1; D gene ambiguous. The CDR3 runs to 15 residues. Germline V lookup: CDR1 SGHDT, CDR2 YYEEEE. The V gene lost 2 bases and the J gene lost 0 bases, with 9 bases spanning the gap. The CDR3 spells CASSFPTSSYNEQFF. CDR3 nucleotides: TGTGCCAGCAGCTTTCCCACCAGCTCCTACAATGAGCAGTTCTTC.

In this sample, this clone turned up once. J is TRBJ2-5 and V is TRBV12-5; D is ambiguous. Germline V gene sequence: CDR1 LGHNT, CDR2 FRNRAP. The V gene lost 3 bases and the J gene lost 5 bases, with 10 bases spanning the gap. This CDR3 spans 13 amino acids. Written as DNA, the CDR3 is TGTGCTAGTGGTTTACCCGGAGCGGAGACCCAGTACTTC. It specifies CASGLPGAETQYF.

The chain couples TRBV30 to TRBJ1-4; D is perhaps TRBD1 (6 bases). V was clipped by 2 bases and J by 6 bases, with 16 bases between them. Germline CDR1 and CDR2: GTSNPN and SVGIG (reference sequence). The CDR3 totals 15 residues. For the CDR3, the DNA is TGTGCCTGGAGTCTTCGGACAGCTACCTATGAAAAACTGTTTTTT. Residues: CAWSLRTATYEKLFF.

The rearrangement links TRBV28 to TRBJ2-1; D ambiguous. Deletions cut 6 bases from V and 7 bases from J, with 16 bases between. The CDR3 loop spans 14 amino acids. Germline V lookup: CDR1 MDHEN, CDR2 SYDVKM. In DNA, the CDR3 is TGTGCCAGCAGCGCTCTAGGAGTTGCGAATGAGCAGTTCTTC. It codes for CASSALGVANEQFF. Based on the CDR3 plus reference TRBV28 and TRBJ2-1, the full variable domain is DVKVTQSSRYLVKRTGEKVFLECVQDMDHENMFWYRQDPGLGLRLIYFSYDVKMKEKGDIPEGYSVSREKKERFSLILESASTNQTSMYLCASSALGVANEQFFGPGTRLTVL.

Here the CDR3 DNA reads TGTGCCAGCAGCCAGGGAGGGACCGGGGAGCTGTTTTTT. This sequence encodes CASSQGGTGELFF. The V call is TRBV7-3, the J call TRBJ2-2; 7 bases map to TRBD2. Trimming at V came to 5 bases and at J to 5 bases, leaving 2 bases not matched to a gene. Germline-derived CDR1 and CDR2 are SGHTA and FQGTGA. The CDR3 spans 13 residues.

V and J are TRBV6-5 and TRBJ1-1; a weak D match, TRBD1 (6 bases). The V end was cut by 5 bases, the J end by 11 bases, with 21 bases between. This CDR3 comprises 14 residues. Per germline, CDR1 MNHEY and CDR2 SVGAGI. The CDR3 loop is CASSLTDSAFRAFF. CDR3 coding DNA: TGTGCCAGCAGTCTGACGGACAGCGCCTTTCGGGCTTTCTTT.

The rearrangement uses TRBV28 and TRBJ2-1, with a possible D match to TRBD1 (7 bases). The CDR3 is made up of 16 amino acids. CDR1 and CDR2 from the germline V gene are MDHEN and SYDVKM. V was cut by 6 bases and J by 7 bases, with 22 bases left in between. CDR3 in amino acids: CASRPSTGAGLNEQFF. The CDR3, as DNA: TGTGCCAGCAGACCCTCAACAGGGGCGGGATTGAATGAGCAGTTCTTC.

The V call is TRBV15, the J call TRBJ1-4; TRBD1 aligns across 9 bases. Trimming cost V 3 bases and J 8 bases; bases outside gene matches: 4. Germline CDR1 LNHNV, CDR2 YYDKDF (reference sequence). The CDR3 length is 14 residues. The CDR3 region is CATSRDRGPEKLFF. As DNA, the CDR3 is TGTGCCACCAGCAGGGACAGGGGTCCCGAAAAACTGTTTTTT.

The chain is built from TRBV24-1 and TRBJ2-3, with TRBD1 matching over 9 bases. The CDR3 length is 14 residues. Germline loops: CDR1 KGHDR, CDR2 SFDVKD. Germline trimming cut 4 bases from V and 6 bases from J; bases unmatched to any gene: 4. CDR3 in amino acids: CATSDRTGVDTQYF. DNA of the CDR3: TGTGCCACCAGTGACCGGACAGGGGTTGATACGCAGTATTTT.

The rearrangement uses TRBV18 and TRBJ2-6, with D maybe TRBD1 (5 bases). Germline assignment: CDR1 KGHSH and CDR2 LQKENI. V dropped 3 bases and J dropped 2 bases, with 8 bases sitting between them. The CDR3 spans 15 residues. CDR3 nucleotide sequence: TGTGCCAGCTCACCCAGCAGGGCTGGGGCCAACGTCCTGACTTTC. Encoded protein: CASSPSRAGANVLTF.

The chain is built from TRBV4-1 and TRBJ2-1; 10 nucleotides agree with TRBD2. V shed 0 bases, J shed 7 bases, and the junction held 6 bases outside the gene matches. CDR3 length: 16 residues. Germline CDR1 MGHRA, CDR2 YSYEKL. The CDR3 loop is CASSQDGASGRNEQFF. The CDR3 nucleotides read TGCGCCAGCAGCCAAGACGGGGCTAGCGGGAGAAATGAGCAGTTCTTC.